This TCR beta chain was identified during a study of blood T cell repertoires in COVID-19. Assay: immunoSEQ multiplex PCR; the TCRdb copy retains only in-frame clones and omits some. The table lists some 43,000 clones, about 81% of them singletons. Material: peripheral blood. The receptor comes from a man aged 35 to 55 with active or convalescent COVID-19.

The CDR3 here is CASGPRFGQGIRGYTF. CDR3 DNA: TGTGCTAGTGGTCCCCGCTTTGGACAGGGAATTCGTGGCTACACCTTC. The J gene is TRBJ1-2, the V gene TRBV12-5; 8 nucleotides line up with TRBD1. J lost 7 bases, V lost 5 bases, and 15 bases had no gene match. The germline CDR1 and CDR2 sequences are LGHNT and FRNRAP. The CDR3 consists of 16 residues.